This passage covers 32 T cell receptor beta chains from one sample sequenced in a study of blood T cell repertoires in COVID-19. Only in-frame clones appear in the TCRdb table, and some are missing; sequencing was by immunoSEQ multiplex PCR. This sample yields around 280,000 clones, of which 85% to 90% are seen a single time; 1% to 1.5% belongs to the top ten. The specimen sequenced was peripheral blood. The receptors derive from a man aged 65-85 years with acute or convalescent COVID-19.

The rearrangement links TRBV5-1 to TRBJ2-7; 10 bases match TRBD1. In germline, CDR1 is SGHRS, CDR2 YFSETQ. CDR3 length: 15 amino acids. V was clipped by 6 bases and J by 6 bases; unmatched bases: 12. The CDR3, as DNA: TGCGCCAGCACCTCGAATCCGGGACAGGGGCGCGAGCAGTACTTC. It is translated as CASTSNPGQGREQYF.

The genes are TRBV19 and TRBJ1-4; tentatively, D is TRBD1 (6 bases). The CDR3 has 16 residues. Per the germline V gene, CDR1 is LNHDA and CDR2 is SQIVND (reference sequence). The V end was cut by 7 bases, the J end by 0 bases, with 15 bases between. The CDR3 loop is CASKQGGRATNEKLFF. CDR3 coding DNA: TGTGCCAGTAAACAGGGCGGGAGAGCAACTAATGAAAAACTGTTTTTT.

This chain uses TRBV9 with TRBJ1-4; 8 nucleotides line up with TRBD1. This CDR3 spans 15 amino acids. The J segment lost 4 bases and the V segment lost 4 bases, leaving 6 bases of the junction unmatched. CDR1 SGDLS and CDR2 YYNGEE come from the germline V gene. The CDR3 DNA reads TGTGCCAGCAGCCCAACAGGGGGAATTAATGAAAAACTGTTTTTT. This sequence encodes CASSPTGGINEKLFF.

This clone was found once. J is TRBJ1-1 and V is TRBV12-3 or TRBV12-4; D remains unclear. The CDR3 loop spans 13 amino acids. V was cut by 6 bases and J by 1 base, with 9 bases left in between. DNA for the CDR3: TGTGCCAGCAGCGTTCAACAGAACACTGAAGCTTTCTTT. This codes for CASSVQQNTEAFF.

The chain employs TRBV10-2 and TRBJ2-7; 8 bases map to TRBD1. The CDR3 has 13 residues. With 7 bases clipped from V and 2 bases from J, the junction kept 4 bases outside the gene matches. Germline CDR1 is WSHSY and CDR2 is SAAADI. The CDR3 coding sequence is TGCGCCAGCAAACAGGACAGGGCCTACGAGCAGTACTTC. Protein sequence: CASKQDRAYEQYF.

This clone was observed once. The chain carries TRBV7-2 and TRBJ2-3, with 7 bases matching TRBD2. Germline CDR1 is SGHTA and CDR2 is FQGNSA. Unmatched junction bases numbered 6, after V lost 0 bases and J lost 3 bases. The CDR3 has 16 amino acids. The CDR3 spells CASSLAGGRGTDTQYF. CDR3 DNA sequence: TGTGCCAGCAGCTTAGCTGGGGGGAGGGGAACAGATACGCAGTATTTT.

A few counts support this clone. This chain joins TRBV6-2 or TRBV6-3 and TRBJ2-1; 11 bases map to TRBD2. This CDR3 spans 14 amino acids. The germline CDR1 and CDR2 sequences are MNHEY and SVGEGT. J lost 10 bases, V lost 2 bases, and 4 bases had no gene match. The DNA for the CDR3 is TGTGCCAGCAGTTACAATAGCGGGAGGGACGAGCAGTTCTTC. It translates to CASSYNSGRDEQFF.

Turning to this clone: The junction differs from germline at one of its ends, possibly a read error. This rearrangement joins TRBV5-4 to TRBJ2-2; 9 bases map to TRBD2. The CDR3 length is 15 residues. Germline-derived CDR1 and CDR2 are SGHNT and YYREEE (reference sequence). CDR3: CASSLASGDTGELFF. The CDR3 region has the DNA TGTGCCAGCAGCTTGGCTAGCGGGGACACTGGGGAGCTGTTTTTT.

This clone was counted a few times. The rearrangement links TRBV3-1 (or the pseudogene TRBV3-2) to TRBJ2-7, with TRBD2 as a possible D gene (6 bases). This CDR3 has 15 amino acids. Germline-derived CDR1 and CDR2 are LGHDT and YNNKEL (reference sequence). Trimming cost V 6 bases and J 3 bases, with 18 bases left between them. The CDR3 reads CASRSTRDFNYEQYF. The CDR3 DNA follows: TGTGCCAGCAGAAGTACCCGGGACTTCAACTACGAGCAGTACTTC.

CDR3 residues: CASSYAYEAFF. The CDR3 DNA is TGTGCCAGCAGTTACGCCTATGAAGCTTTCTTT. The J gene is TRBJ1-1, the V gene TRBV28; D not resolved. This CDR3 contains 11 residues. The V end lost 4 bases, the J end lost 7 bases, and 7 bases lay between the germline ends. Germline CDR1 reads MDHEN; CDR2 reads SYDVKM.

This chain links TRBV5-1 with TRBJ2-7; D remains ambiguous. CDR1 SGHRS and CDR2 YFSETQ come from the germline V gene. The length of the CDR3 is 12 residues. V was clipped by 3 bases and J by 6 bases, with 10 bases between them. CDR3 DNA: TGCGCCAGCAGCTCCCCCCCCTCCGAGCAGTACTTC. The encoded protein is CASSSPPSEQYF.

V and J are TRBV6-1 and TRBJ2-1, with D tentatively TRBD2 (7 bases). V was trimmed by 3 bases and J by 7 bases, leaving 19 bases between them. The germline CDR1 and CDR2 sequences are MNHNS and SASEGT. This CDR3 is built from 16 residues. CDR3 sequence (DNA): TGTGCCAGCAGTGACCCTTTCCGGGGAGGGGGGAATGAGCAGTTCTTC. This gives the protein CASSDPFRGGGNEQFF.

This clone was seen just once. The rearrangement joins TRBV19 to TRBJ1-5, with 9 bases lining up with TRBD1. Germline-derived CDR1 and CDR2 are LNHDA and SQIVND (reference sequence). CDR3 length: 12 amino acids. V lost 8 bases and J lost 7; bases outside the gene matches: 3. This CDR3 is CASADRGQPQHF. The CDR3 nucleotides read TGTGCCAGTGCGGACAGGGGCCAGCCCCAGCATTTT.

V is TRBV5-6 and J is TRBJ2-1, with 7 bases lining up with TRBD2. V trimming: 1 base; J trimming: 8 bases; junction bases outside the gene matches: 9. The germline V gene encodes CDR1 SGHDT and CDR2 YYEEEE. The CDR3 is 15 amino acids. The CDR3 bases are TGTGCCAGCAGCTTGTCGGGGAGGGTGGGAGATGAGCAGTTCTTC. This encodes CASSLSGRVGDEQFF.

The chain couples TRBV5-1 to TRBJ1-5; possibly TRBD1 for D (6 bases). The CDR3 runs 15 residues. From germline, CDR1 is SGHRS and CDR2 YFSETQ. The ends were cut back, 4 bases at V and 9 bases at J, with 20 bases in the middle. The CDR3 DNA follows: TGCGCCAGCAGCGGTGGTCTAACAGGGTCTGGGCCCCAGCATTTT. It is translated as CASSGGLTGSGPQHF.

The chain carries TRBV6-1 and TRBJ1-2; 9 nucleotides line up with TRBD1. Germline CDR1 and CDR2: MNHNS and SASEGT. The CDR3 is made up of 15 amino acids. V gave up 3 bases and J gave up 3 bases; unmatched junction bases: 5. The CDR3 region has the DNA TGTGCCAGCAGTGAGTTACAGGGGGCTGACTATGGCTACACCTTC. Its protein is CASSELQGADYGYTF.

This chain links TRBV6-2 or TRBV6-3 with TRBJ2-1; weak D call: TRBD2 (6 bases). Between the trimmed V and J ends, which lost 6 bases and 3 bases, there was a span of 24 bases. Germline-derived CDR1 and CDR2 are MNHEY and SVGEGT. The CDR3 covers 18 residues. The CDR3 protein is CASSRPGSGGRNYNEQFF. DNA for the CDR3: TGTGCCAGCAGCCGACCCGGGTCCGGGGGAAGGAACTACAATGAGCAGTTCTTC.

This chain uses TRBV19 with TRBJ2-2, with TRBD1 as a possible D gene (6 bases). V lost 6 bases and J 3 bases, leaving 14 bases between the germline ends. CDR1 LNHDA and CDR2 SQIVND come from the germline V gene (reference sequence). The CDR3 has 15 amino acids. CDR3 region: CASRQGSGDTGELFF. CDR3 DNA: TGTGCCAGTAGACAGGGCTCAGGGGACACCGGGGAGCTGTTTTTT.

The rearrangement uses TRBV28 and TRBJ2-7, with D uncertain. Germline assignment: CDR1 MDHEN and CDR2 SYDVKM. This CDR3 region has 12 residues. The germline V and J ends were trimmed by 1 base and 5 bases, with 6 bases remaining between them. CDR3 nucleotide sequence: TGTGCCAGCAGTTTATCATTCCACGAGCAGTACTTC. This codes for CASSLSFHEQYF.

In this sample, this clone turned up a few times. V usage is TRBV13 and J usage is TRBJ2-1; 12 bases are shared with TRBD2. The CDR3 covers 13 residues. The germline CDR1 and CDR2 sequences are PRHDT and FYEKMQ (reference sequence). V lost 5 bases, J lost 14 bases, and 7 bases stayed unmatched. In DNA form, the CDR3 reads TGTGCCAGCAGCCCCGGACTAGCGGGAAGGGAGTTCTTC. Residues: CASSPGLAGREFF.

The gene calls are TRBV12-3 or TRBV12-4 and TRBJ2-3; D not resolved. V was shortened by 3 bases and J by 5 bases, with 9 bases between the two germline ends. The CDR3 is 13 amino acids. CDR3: CASSFGEVDTQYF. The CDR3 coding sequence is TGTGCCAGCAGTTTCGGAGAGGTAGATACGCAGTATTTT.

The rearrangement links TRBV11-3 to TRBJ2-1; the match to TRBD2 covers 7 bases. The germline gives CDR1 SGHNT, CDR2 YENEEA. The CDR3 totals 15 residues. With 5 bases clipped from V and 0 bases from J, the junction kept 4 bases outside the gene matches. The chain's CDR3 is CASSLGLISYNEQFF. CDR3 sequence (DNA): TGTGCCAGCAGCCTGGGACTAATCTCCTACAATGAGCAGTTCTTC.

This rearrangement joins TRBV7-2 to TRBJ2-7, with unresolved D. Germline V gene lookup returns CDR1 SGHTA and CDR2 FQGNSA. V lost 1 base and J lost 2, with 9 bases in between. The CDR3 has 14 residues. The DNA of the CDR3 is TGTGCCAGCAGCTTAGATGGCCTTCCCTACGAGCAGTACTTC. Translating gives CASSLDGLPYEQYF.

J is TRBJ1-2 and V is TRBV7-2; D unresolved. This CDR3 is 15 amino acids long. Trimming removed 5 bases at V and 1 base at J, with 14 bases between. Germline V CDR1 and CDR2: SGHTA, FQGNSA. This CDR3 is CASSPSSTHNYGYTF. The CDR3 nucleotides are TGTGCCAGCAGCCCTAGCAGTACCCATAACTATGGCTACACCTTC. Full variable domain (rest looked up from reference TRBV7-2 and TRBJ1-2): GAGVSQSPSNKVTEKGKDVELRCDPISGHTALYWYRQSLGQGLEFLIYFQGNSAPDKSGLPSDRFSAERTGGSVSTLTIQRTQQEDSAVYLCASSPSSTHNYGYTFGSGTRLTVV.

This clone was recorded once. V is TRBV5-1 and J is TRBJ2-1; TRBD2 agrees at 7 bases. CDR1 and CDR2 (germline): SGHRS, YFSETQ. The CDR3 runs 16 residues. V trimming: 4 bases; J trimming: 0 bases; junction bases outside the gene matches: 7. As DNA, the CDR3 is TGCGCCAGCAGCATAGGAGCGGGGAACTCCTACAATGAGCAGTTCTTC. As protein: CASSIGAGNSYNEQFF.

The chain combines TRBV28 with TRBJ1-3; D ambiguous. V shed 1 base and J shed 0 bases, with 4 bases lying between them. Germline loops: CDR1 MDHEN, CDR2 SYDVKM. This CDR3 has 14 residues. The CDR3 sequence: CASSLYSSGNTIYF. The CDR3 nucleotides are TGTGCCAGCAGTTTATACAGCTCTGGAAACACCATATATTTT.

The sample holds many counts of this clone. The chain joins TRBV6-2 or TRBV6-3 to TRBJ2-1, with D perhaps matching TRBD1 (5 bases). The CDR3 is 12 amino acids. Germline CDR1 reads MNHEY; CDR2 reads SVGEGT. Trimming left V 2 bases short and J 7 bases short, with 6 bases between. This chain's CDR3 is CASSYRGNEQFF. The CDR3 nucleotides are TGTGCCAGCAGTTACAGGGGAAATGAGCAGTTCTTC.

This clone was seen more than once but under ten times. This chain joins TRBV6-2 or TRBV6-3 and TRBJ1-6; D is unresolved. There are 16 residues in the CDR3. The germline CDR1 and CDR2 sequences are MNHEY and SVGEGT. V gave up 0 bases and J gave up 0 bases, with 6 bases separating them. CDR3 sequence: CASSYSSASYNSPLHF. DNA of the CDR3: TGTGCCAGCAGTTACTCGAGTGCCTCCTATAATTCACCCCTCCACTTT.

The rearrangement links TRBV6-1 to TRBJ1-1, with 7 bases that match TRBD1. The CDR3 has 14 residues. In germline, CDR1 is MNHNS, CDR2 SASEGT. Germline trimming cut 3 bases from V and 3 bases from J; bases unmatched to any gene: 4. CDR3 amino acids: CASSEGTEYTEAFF. As DNA, the CDR3 is TGTGCCAGCAGTGAGGGGACAGAATACACTGAAGCTTTCTTT.

This sequence joins TRBV28 and TRBJ1-1, with TRBD1 matching over 9 bases. The J segment lost 11 bases and the V segment lost 4 bases, leaving 5 bases of the junction unmatched. This CDR3 comprises 12 residues. The V gene's germline CDR1 is MDHEN and CDR2 SYDVKM. The CDR3 DNA reads as TGTGCCAGCAGTTCACAGGGGGCAGGGGCTTTCTTT. As protein: CASSSQGAGAFF.

The rearrangement uses TRBV5-1 and TRBJ2-1; 7 bases agree with TRBD2. V trimming: 5 bases; J trimming: 4 bases; junction bases outside the gene matches: 3. CDR1 and CDR2 from the germline V gene are SGHRS and YFSETQ. The CDR3 spans 13 residues. Here the CDR3 DNA reads TGCGCCAGCAGAACTAGCGAATACAATGAGCAGTTCTTC. Translated: CASRTSEYNEQFF.

The chain uses TRBV7-2 and TRBJ1-3; 7 nucleotides align to TRBD1. There are 12 residues in the CDR3. CDR1 SGHTA and CDR2 FQGNSA come from the germline V gene. Trimming at V came to 5 bases and at J to 7 bases, leaving 2 bases not matched to a gene. The CDR3 protein is CASSPDRNTIYF. CDR3 in DNA: TGTGCCAGCAGCCCGGACAGGAACACCATATATTTT.